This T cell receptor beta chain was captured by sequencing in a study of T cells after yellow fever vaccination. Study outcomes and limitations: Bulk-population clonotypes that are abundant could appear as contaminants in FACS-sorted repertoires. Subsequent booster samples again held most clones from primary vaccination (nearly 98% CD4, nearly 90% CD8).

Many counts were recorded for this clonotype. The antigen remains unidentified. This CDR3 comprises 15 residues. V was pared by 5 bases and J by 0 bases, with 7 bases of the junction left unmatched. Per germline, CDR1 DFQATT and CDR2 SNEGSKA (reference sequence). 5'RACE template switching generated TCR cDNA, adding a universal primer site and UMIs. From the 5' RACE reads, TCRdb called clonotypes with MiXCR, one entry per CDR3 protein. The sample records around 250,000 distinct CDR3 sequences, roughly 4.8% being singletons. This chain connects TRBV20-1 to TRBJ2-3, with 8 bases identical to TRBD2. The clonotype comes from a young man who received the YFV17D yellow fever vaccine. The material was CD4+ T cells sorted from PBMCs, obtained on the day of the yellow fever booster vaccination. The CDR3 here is CSALQAGDSTDTQYF. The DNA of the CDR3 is TGCAGTGCTTTACAAGCGGGGGATAGCACAGATACGCAGTATTTT.